This passage covers 16 T cell receptor beta chains from one sample sequenced in a study of CD8 T cells in Susac syndrome. An input of about 0.5 to 1 ug of RNA was subjected to reverse transcription using random hexamers. Using its own MiXCR run on the immunoSEQ multiplex PCR reads, TCRdb lists one record per CDR3 protein. The repertoire consists of around 270,000 distinct CDR3 sequences, with roughly 85% occurring once and the leading ten covering around 0.2%. Sequencing was performed on CD8+ T cells from PBMCs. Receptors were obtained from a human donor with multiple sclerosis.

V and J are TRBV6-1 and TRBJ2-1, with 12 bases that match TRBD2. V lost 4 bases, J lost 7 bases, and 8 bases stayed unmatched. The germline V gene encodes CDR1 MNHNS and CDR2 SASEGT. CDR3 length: 16 amino acids. The CDR3 DNA reads as TGTGCCAGCAGTGGAGTGACTAGCGGGAGACCGAATGAGCAGTTCTTC. As protein: CASSGVTSGRPNEQFF.

J is TRBJ2-7 and V is TRBV20-1; D gene unclear. The germline V gene has CDR1 DFQATT and CDR2 SNEGSKA (reference sequence). This CDR3 comprises 10 residues. Trimming removed 7 bases from V and 2 bases from J, with 6 bases in between. CDR3 DNA: TGCAGTGGAGGAGCCTACGAGCAGTACTTC. This gives the protein CSGGAYEQYF.

The V and J genes are TRBV4-1 and TRBJ2-7; D is perhaps TRBD1 (5 bases). This CDR3 contains 14 residues. Germline values: CDR1 MGHRA, CDR2 YSYEKL. Trimming removed 3 bases at V and 7 bases at J, with 16 bases between. CDR3 loop: CASSQDTLVREQYF. The DNA for the CDR3 is TGCGCCAGCAGCCAGGACACCCTCGTTCGGGAGCAGTACTTC.

The rearrangement uses TRBV29-1 and TRBJ2-7, with 13 bases identical to TRBD2. Germline assignment: CDR1 SQVTM and CDR2 ANQGSEA. V gave up 6 bases and J gave up 3 bases; unmatched junction bases: 5. This CDR3 comprises 14 residues. The CDR3 DNA is TGCAGCGTGGTACTAGCGGGAGGGGGCTACGAGCAGTACTTC. This gives the protein CSVVLAGGGYEQYF.

The DNA of the CDR3 is TGTGCCAGCAGCCCCAATAAAGGGGGGGCCTCTGAAGCTTTCTTT. Its protein is CASSPNKGGASEAFF. The chain links TRBV4-2 to TRBJ1-1; possibly TRBD1 for D (6 bases). The CDR3 contains 15 residues. From germline, CDR1 is LGHNA and CDR2 YNFKEQ. V lost 4 bases, J lost 6 bases, and 18 bases lay in between.

In DNA, the CDR3 is TGTGCCAGCAGCTCGAAATCCGGGAACCATTGGGAAGTTGATCAAGCCCAGCATTTT. Protein sequence: CASSSKSGNHWEVDQAQHF. This chain uses TRBV7-2 with TRBJ1-5; D is unresolved. Trimming removed 4 bases from V and 11 bases from J, with 33 bases in between. The CDR3 covers 19 residues. The germline V gene encodes CDR1 SGHTA and CDR2 FQGNSA.

This rearrangement joins TRBV14 to TRBJ2-1, with 13 bases matching TRBD2. From germline, CDR1 is SGHDN and CDR2 FVKESK. The CDR3 runs 17 residues. Trimming cost V 4 bases and J 2 bases; bases outside gene matches: 5. CDR3 in DNA: TGTGCCAGCAGCCCTAGGGGGACTAGCGGGGCCTACAATGAGCAGTTCTTC. This encodes CASSPRGTSGAYNEQFF.

The J gene is TRBJ1-4, the V gene TRBV28; D possibly corresponds to TRBD1 (6 bases). Germline assignment: CDR1 MDHEN and CDR2 SYDVKM. V lost 0 bases and J lost 0, with 14 bases in between. The length of the CDR3 is 18 residues. The CDR3 coding sequence is TGTGCCAGCAGTTTATGGGTCGCAGGGGATTCAACTAATGAAAAACTGTTTTTT. This translates into CASSLWVAGDSTNEKLFF.

The chain recombines TRBV15 with TRBJ2-5, with D perhaps matching TRBD2 (6 bases). The V and J ends lost 8 bases and 5 bases respectively, with 9 bases between them. The V gene's germline CDR1 is LNHNV and CDR2 YYDKDF (reference sequence). This CDR3 is 11 amino acids long. DNA for the CDR3: TGTGCCACCGGCGGGGTTGAGACCCAGTACTTC. It is translated as CATGGVETQYF.

This clonotype was counted a few times. The gene calls are TRBV30 and TRBJ2-7, with D possibly matching TRBD1 (6 bases). V dropped 5 bases and J dropped 3 bases, with 17 bases sitting between them. This CDR3 contains 14 residues. CDR1 GTSNPN and CDR2 SVGIG come from the germline V gene (reference sequence). The CDR3: CAWGPGETGYEQYF. The CDR3 DNA reads as TGTGCCTGGGGCCCAGGGGAAACTGGCTACGAGCAGTACTTC. The full variable domain, in which reference TRBV30 and TRBJ2-7 provide the parts outside the CDR3, is SQTIHQWPATLVQPVGSPLSLECTVEGTSNPNLYWYRQAAGRGLQLLFYSVGIGQISSEVPQNLSASRPQDRQFILSSKKLLLSDSGFYLCAWGPGETGYEQYFGPGTRLTVT.

CDR3 DNA: TGTGCCAGCAGCAGCGGGACGAGGGGCACTGAAGCTTTCTTT. Amino acids: CASSSGTRGTEAFF. The rearrangement links TRBV6-5 to TRBJ1-1; D is perhaps TRBD1 (5 bases). Trimming stripped 6 bases from V and 4 bases from J, with 15 bases between. This CDR3 has 14 residues. In germline, CDR1 is MNHEY, CDR2 SVGAGI.

The chain combines TRBV20-1 with TRBJ2-7; a weak D match, TRBD2 (6 bases). Between the trimmed V and J ends, which lost 4 bases and 5 bases, there was a span of 21 bases. CDR3 length equals 15 residues. CDR1 and CDR2 (germline): DFQATT, SNEGSKA (reference sequence). The CDR3 here is CSANPYGRRTDEQYF. CDR3 bases: TGCAGTGCTAACCCTTACGGGAGACGAACCGACGAGCAGTACTTC.

The chain combines TRBV27 with TRBJ2-1; no clear D. V dropped 3 bases and J dropped 4 bases, with 13 bases sitting between them. Per germline, CDR1 MNHEY and CDR2 SMNVEV (reference sequence). The CDR3 spans 15 residues. CDR3 loop: CASSFTLPRYNEQFF. DNA of the CDR3: TGTGCCAGCAGTTTCACCCTCCCCCGGTACAATGAGCAGTTCTTC.

This clonotype was picked up a small number of times. V usage is TRBV7-9 and J usage is TRBJ2-7; D possibly corresponds to TRBD2 (5 bases). V lost 2 bases, J lost 1 base, and 12 bases lay in between. The germline V gene encodes CDR1 SEHNR and CDR2 FQNEAQ (reference sequence). The CDR3 loop spans 15 amino acids. The CDR3 DNA reads TGTGCCAGCAGCTTATTCGTTGGACTTTCCTACGAGCAGTACTTC. As protein: CASSLFVGLSYEQYF.

The gene calls are TRBV20-1 and TRBJ2-1; 10 positions agree with TRBD2. Germline V gene data show CDR1 as DFQATT and CDR2 as SNEGSKA (reference sequence). The ends lost 5 bases at V and 0 bases at J; junction bases unmatched: 16. This CDR3 is built from 19 residues. The CDR3 coding sequence is TGCAGTGCTGCCTGGACTAGCGGCTATTTCTTGAGCTCCTACAATGAGCAGTTCTTC. It specifies CSAAWTSGYFLSSYNEQFF.

This clonotype was picked up a small number of times. V usage is TRBV4-2 and J usage is TRBJ1-1, with unresolved D. From germline, CDR1 is LGHNA and CDR2 YNFKEQ. Trimming pared 0 bases from V and 5 bases from J, leaving 10 bases between. This CDR3 contains 14 residues. The CDR3 DNA is TGTGCCAGCAGCCAAGATTGGGATCCTACTGAAGCTTTCTTT. This encodes CASSQDWDPTEAFF.